The 8 T cell receptor beta chains given below trace back to one sample, sequenced in a study of PD-1 blockade in classical Hodgkin lymphoma. All the patients suffered relapse after autologous stem cell transplantation, and brentuximab vedotin exposure differed. This table comes from immunoSEQ multiplex PCR, and its TCRdb copy is limited to in-frame clones, with some not included. The top ten hold 2.5% of the sample, which has about 26,000 clones, more than 75% seen once. The material sequenced was peripheral blood mononuclear cells (PBMCs), taken at baseline. These receptors came from a human donor with classical Hodgkin lymphoma.

The chain combines TRBV7-9 with TRBJ1-2; tentatively, D is TRBD1 (5 bases). The germline V gene has CDR1 SEHNR and CDR2 FQNEAQ (reference sequence). The CDR3 length is 13 residues. V lost 1 base and J 5 bases, leaving 8 bases between the germline ends. CDR3 sequence: CASSLDGGYGYTF. CDR3 DNA sequence: TGTGCCAGCAGCTTAGATGGGGGTTATGGCTACACCTTC. The full variable domain, rest sourced from reference TRBV7-9 and TRBJ1-2, is DTGVSQNPRHKITKRGQNVTFRCDPISEHNRLYWYRQTLGQGPEFLTYFQNEAQLEKSRLLSDRFSAERPKGSFSTLEIQRTEQGDSAMYLCASSLDGGYGYTFGSGTRLTVV.

This sequence joins TRBV7-3 and TRBJ1-1; D remains unclear. CDR3 length: 13 residues. The germline gives CDR1 SGHTA, CDR2 FQGTGA. V was clipped by 3 bases and J by 1 base, with 6 bases between them. The CDR3 sequence is CASSLAENTEAFF. CDR3 DNA: TGTGCCAGCAGCTTGGCAGAGAACACTGAAGCTTTCTTT.

The chain couples TRBV6-5 to TRBJ1-1; the D gene is possibly TRBD1 (5 bases). The CDR3 extends over 14 amino acids. The germline V and J ends were trimmed by 6 bases and 4 bases, with 15 bases remaining between them. Germline V gene lookup returns CDR1 MNHEY and CDR2 SVGAGI. The CDR3 loop is CASRFLGTGTEAFF. As DNA, the CDR3 is TGTGCCAGCAGATTCCTCGGGACGGGCACTGAAGCTTTCTTT.

The chain couples TRBV7-9 to TRBJ1-5; tentatively, D is TRBD1 (5 bases). From germline, CDR1 is SEHNR and CDR2 FQNEAQ (reference sequence). The V end was cut by 6 bases, the J end by 3 bases, with 9 bases between. This CDR3 is 13 amino acids long. The CDR3 protein is CASSGGVNQPQHF. In DNA, the CDR3 is TGTGCCAGCAGTGGAGGGGTCAATCAGCCCCAGCATTTT.

This sequence joins TRBV4-2 and TRBJ2-2; 11 bases line up with TRBD2. The V segment lost 4 bases and the J segment 3 bases; nucleotides outside the gene matches: 13. Germline V CDR1 and CDR2: LGHNA, YNFKEQ. The CDR3 runs to 19 residues. CDR3 sequence reads: CASSRKTSGAPVYTGELFF. The DNA of the CDR3 is TGTGCCAGCAGCCGAAAGACTAGCGGGGCTCCTGTGTACACCGGGGAGCTGTTTTTT.

The chain recombines TRBV19 with TRBJ2-3, with 11 bases lining up with TRBD2. Germline CDR1 and CDR2: LNHDA and SQIVND (reference sequence). The junction had 7 bases not matched to a gene; V was cut back by 3 bases and J by 2 bases. The CDR3 length is 17 residues. The CDR3 region has the DNA TGTGCCAGTAGTATCCGACTAGCGGGGCGGCTCACAGATACGCAGTATTTT. It codes for CASSIRLAGRLTDTQYF.

In this sample, this clone turned up a few times. The same CDR3 can be traced to other DNA sequences in this sample. The rearrangement uses TRBV7-8 and TRBJ1-5; no firm D call. Per the germline V gene, CDR1 is SGHVS and CDR2 is FQNEAQ. This CDR3 has 14 amino acids. Trimming cost V 3 bases and J 2 bases, with 8 bases left between them. The CDR3 reads CASSFSGGNQPQHF. The CDR3 DNA is TGTGCCAGCAGCTTTTCCGGGGGCAATCAGCCCCAGCATTTT.

The chain uses TRBV5-1 and TRBJ2-7; 9 nucleotides agree with TRBD1. The V segment lost 4 bases and the J segment 0 bases; nucleotides outside the gene matches: 8. This CDR3 contains 16 residues. Germline V gene data show CDR1 as SGHRS and CDR2 as YFSETQ. The CDR3, as DNA: TGCGCCAGCAGCCCGCCGGGGGGACAGGGCTCCTACGAGCAGTACTTC. It encodes CASSPPGGQGSYEQYF.